The 25 T cell receptor beta chains listed next were all sequenced from one sample in a study of beta chain features in type 1 diabetes. The antigens for these receptors are not known. Whole-study results and caveats: Moderate but significant shortening of TCRB CDR3s was recorded in all four CD4+ subsets from Type 1 diabetes patients.

Expressed TCRB transcripts were sequenced because the isolated RNA had all been reverse transcribed beforehand. Produced via immunoSEQ multiplex PCR; TCRdb's table is partial and in-frame only. The table lists some 350,000 clones, 9.5% to 10% of them singletons. The sample taken for sequencing was central memory CD4+ T cells from blood. These TCRs come from a man aged 30-40 years with type 1 diabetes.

A remark on this clone: The identical CDR3 is also encoded by other nucleotide sequences in the sample. The chain is built from TRBV14 and TRBJ2-7; 11 bases are shared with TRBD2. With V trimmed by 1 base and J by 4 bases, 6 bases remained unmatched. This CDR3 is built from 16 residues. CDR1 and CDR2 from the germline V gene are SGHDN and FVKESK. This CDR3 is CASSQVGTSGAYEQYF. The CDR3 DNA reads as TGTGCCAGCAGCCAAGTTGGGACTAGCGGCGCATACGAGCAGTACTTC.

This clone has just a few counts. The chain uses TRBV27 and TRBJ2-5; D is possibly TRBD1 or TRBD2 (6 bases each). Germline V CDR1 and CDR2: MNHEY, SMNVEV (reference sequence). Deletions cut 4 bases from V and 5 bases from J, with 14 bases between. The CDR3 spans 14 residues. The CDR3 DNA sequence: TGTGCCAGCAGTTACTGGGGGGCTGCGGAGACCCAGTACTTC. Protein: CASSYWGAAETQYF.

This clone was counted only a few times. This chain uses TRBV4-3 with TRBJ2-5; weak D call: TRBD2 (5 bases). This CDR3 comprises 15 residues. Per germline, CDR1 LGHNA and CDR2 YSLEER. V was shortened by 0 bases and J by 5 bases, with 13 bases between the two germline ends. CDR3 in DNA: TGCGCCAGCAGCCAAGAATCGGAGGTTTACGAGACCCAGTACTTC. Encoded protein: CASSQESEVYETQYF.

The V call is TRBV19, the J call TRBJ1-1; D remains ambiguous. This CDR3 is built from 13 residues. Between the trimmed V and J ends, which lost 7 bases and 0 bases, there was a span of 9 bases. CDR1 and CDR2 (germline): LNHDA, SQIVND (reference sequence). CDR3 bases: TGTGCCAGTACCTCCTTCGTGAACACTGAAGCTTTCTTT. Its protein product is CASTSFVNTEAFF.

This clone was detected only a few times. CDR3 nucleotide sequence: TGTGCCAGCAGCTTAGAGAGCAGGGGGCGAGAAGTGGATCAGCCCCAGCATTTT. It encodes CASSLESRGREVDQPQHF. The chain links TRBV7-8 to TRBJ1-5; 8 bases are shared with TRBD1. CDR3 length equals 18 residues. Germline CDR1 and CDR2: SGHVS and FQNEAQ. V shed 1 base and J 5 bases; nucleotides not matched to a gene: 13.

The table lists this clone with a few counts. The chain links TRBV12-5 to TRBJ1-2; D perhaps matches TRBD1 (5 bases). This CDR3 has 14 residues. V lost 10 bases and J 0 bases, leaving 15 bases between the germline ends. Germline assignment: CDR1 LGHNT and CDR2 FRNRAP. For the CDR3, the DNA is TGTGCTACGGGACGACCGGGAGCTAACTATGGCTACACCTTC. Its protein product is CATGRPGANYGYTF. Based on the CDR3 plus reference TRBV12-5 and TRBJ1-2, the full variable domain is DARVTQTPRHKVTEMGQEVTMRCQPILGHNTVFWYRQTMMQGLELLAYFRNRAPLDDSGMPKDRFSAEMPDATLATLKIQPSEPRDSAVYFCATGRPGANYGYTFGSGTRLTVV.

Only a few counts were recorded for this clone. The V gene is TRBV5-1, the J gene TRBJ2-2, with D perhaps TRBD2 (5 bases). Germline V CDR1 and CDR2: SGHRS, YFSETQ. The germline V and J ends were trimmed by 3 bases and 6 bases, with 15 bases remaining between them. The CDR3 is made up of 15 amino acids. The CDR3 coding sequence is TGCGCCAGCAGCTGGGATTCCCGGGATGCCGGGGAGCTGTTTTTT. Its translation: CASSWDSRDAGELFF.

This clone has only a few counts. The chain uses TRBV6-1 and TRBJ1-2; D ambiguous. The V end was cut by 1 base, the J end by 8 bases, with 11 bases between. Germline CDR1 is MNHNS and CDR2 is SASEGT. This CDR3 is built from 13 residues. CDR3 region: CASSEDGSRGYTF. In nucleotides, the CDR3 is TGTGCCAGCAGTGAAGACGGTAGCCGGGGCTACACCTTC.

CDR3 sequence (DNA): TGTGCCAGCAGCTTAACCGGGGCCAATCAGCCCCAGCATTTT. Translating it yields CASSLTGANQPQHF. The genes are TRBV4-2 and TRBJ1-5; possibly TRBD1 for D (5 bases). V shed 5 bases and J shed 3 bases, with 11 bases lying between them. The CDR3 has 14 amino acids. Germline V gene lookup returns CDR1 LGHNA and CDR2 YNFKEQ.

Only a few counts were recorded for this clone. The chain combines TRBV4-3 with TRBJ2-1; 11 bases are shared with TRBD2. Trimming removed 2 bases from V and 4 bases from J; junction bases left unmatched: 1. The CDR3 loop spans 15 amino acids. Per the germline V gene, CDR1 is LGHNA and CDR2 is YSLEER. The CDR3 loop is CASSQTSGRYNEQFF. CDR3 nucleotides: TGCGCCAGCAGCCAAACTAGCGGGAGATACAATGAGCAGTTCTTC.

The chain links TRBV5-5 to TRBJ2-7, with D tentatively TRBD1 (6 bases). V lost 4 bases and J 4 bases, leaving 12 bases between the germline ends. CDR1 SGHKS and CDR2 YYEKEE come from the germline V gene (reference sequence). The CDR3 has 13 residues. The CDR3 DNA follows: TGTGCCAGCAGCCCCGGAGACAGGTACGAGCAGTACTTC. Translating gives CASSPGDRYEQYF.

This clone was recorded a few times. This chain links TRBV28 with TRBJ1-4; D gene uncertain. The CDR3 is 14 residues long. CDR1 and CDR2 from the germline V gene are MDHEN and SYDVKM. The germline V and J ends were trimmed by 7 bases and 5 bases, with 14 bases remaining between them. The CDR3 region is CASTLPGQNEKLFF. The CDR3 DNA is TGTGCCAGCACCCTTCCGGGCCAAAATGAAAAACTGTTTTTT.

The J gene is TRBJ2-7, the V gene TRBV7-2; 7 bases line up with TRBD1. Per the germline V gene, CDR1 is SGHTA and CDR2 is FQGNSA. This CDR3 region has 12 residues. Losses at the gene ends were 6 bases for V and 8 bases for J; bases not matched to a gene: 7. The CDR3 is CASSSDRYKQYF. Written as DNA, the CDR3 is TGTGCCAGCAGTTCGGACAGGTACAAGCAGTACTTC.

The chain is built from TRBV30 and TRBJ2-5; D could derive from TRBD1 or TRBD2 (6 bases each). The DNA end is a closer match to TRBJ2-7, so the J assignment may be wrong. CDR1 GTSNPN and CDR2 SVGIG come from the germline V gene (reference sequence). CDR3 size: 15 residues. CDR3 residues: CAWSSAGGHTYEQYF. The CDR3 DNA sequence: TGTGCCTGGTCCTCGGCCGGGGGACACACCTACGAGCAGTACTTC.

This chain joins TRBV15 and TRBJ1-5; D is uncertain. The germline V gene has CDR1 LNHNV and CDR2 YYDKDF (reference sequence). The CDR3 is 15 amino acids. V shed 9 bases and J shed 0 bases, with 15 bases lying between them. CDR3 coding DNA: TGTGCCACGAATAATGGGGAGCGTAGCAATCAGCCCCAGCATTTT. It yields the protein CATNNGERSNQPQHF.

The V gene is TRBV6-5, the J gene TRBJ2-1; TRBD1 matches at 9 bases. Germline-derived CDR1 and CDR2 are MNHEY and SVGAGI. The CDR3 totals 13 residues. Germline trimming cut 6 bases from V and 9 bases from J; bases unmatched to any gene: 6. The CDR3 loop is CASRGTGRGEQFF. The CDR3 DNA follows: TGTGCCAGCAGGGGGACAGGGCGTGGTGAGCAGTTCTTC.

The J gene is TRBJ1-2, the V gene TRBV10-3; D uncertain. The V gene lost 4 bases and the J gene lost 3 bases, with 9 bases spanning the gap. There are 13 residues in the CDR3. CDR1 is ENHRY, CDR2 SYGVKD, per germline. CDR3 in amino acids: CAISGRRHYGYTF. The DNA for the CDR3 is TGTGCCATCAGTGGGCGAAGGCACTATGGCTACACCTTC.

This clone was recorded at least ten times. The chain joins TRBV14 to TRBJ2-3, with D maybe TRBD1 (6 bases). Germline V gene data show CDR1 as SGHDN and CDR2 as FVKESK. The CDR3 runs 15 residues. The V and J ends lost 4 bases and 2 bases respectively, with 13 bases between them. The CDR3 region is CASSRDIAYTDTQYF. The CDR3 DNA sequence: TGTGCCAGCAGCCGGGACATCGCATACACAGATACGCAGTATTTT.

This clone was detected only a few times. A read error may produce the germline difference seen at one junction end. The chain has TRBV10-3 and TRBJ2-2; D may match TRBD1 or TRBD2 (5 bases each). CDR3 length: 15 residues. Germline CDR1 ENHRY, CDR2 SYGVKD. CDR3 in amino acids: CAIGEGFTNTGELFF. The CDR3 region has the DNA TGTGCCATCGGTGAGGGGTTTACGAACACCGGGGAGCTGTTTTTT.

The sample holds a few counts of this clone. V usage is TRBV18 and J usage is TRBJ2-4; D call uncertain. This CDR3 is built from 15 residues. V lost 0 bases, J lost 1 base, and 7 bases lay in between. The germline gives CDR1 KGHSH, CDR2 LQKENI. The CDR3 sequence: CASSPPGRAKNIQYF. The DNA of the CDR3 is TGTGCCAGCTCACCACCGGGAAGGGCCAAAAACATTCAGTACTTC.

This clone was counted between two and nine times. The chain has TRBV10-3 and TRBJ1-1; 10 nucleotides line up with TRBD1. J gave up 6 bases and V 10 bases, and 11 bases lay outside the gene matches. CDR3 length: 14 residues. Germline CDR1 and CDR2: ENHRY and SYGVKD. CDR3 amino acids: CASNLGQGLPEAFF. The DNA for the CDR3 is TGTGCCAGCAACCTGGGACAGGGGCTCCCTGAAGCTTTCTTT.

Of note for this clone: The junction and the germline gene differ at one end; a read error may be behind it. This chain connects TRBV19 to TRBJ2-7, with 10 bases matching TRBD1. This CDR3 region has 17 residues. Germline V gives CDR1 LNHDA, CDR2 SQIVND (reference sequence). CDR3: CATSLGTGATRTYEQYF. The CDR3 bases are TGTGCCACTAGTCTCGGGACAGGGGCCACGAGGACCTACGAGCAGTACTTC.

The CDR3 region has the DNA TGTGCCAGCAGTGTTCAGGTTTCGGCCTACGAGCAGTACTTC. The encoded protein is CASSVQVSAYEQYF. The chain combines TRBV6-6 with TRBJ2-7; D gene ambiguous. Germline values: CDR1 MNHNY, CDR2 SVGAGI (reference sequence). This CDR3 contains 14 residues. The V gene lost 5 bases and the J gene lost 2 bases, with 13 bases spanning the gap.

The chain links TRBV7-3 to TRBJ2-3, with a tentative D call TRBD2 (6 bases). The length of the CDR3 is 16 residues. V gave up 3 bases and J gave up 2 bases, with 15 bases separating them. In germline, CDR1 is SGHTA, CDR2 FQGTGA. For the CDR3, the DNA is TGTGCCAGCAGCTTCGGCGGGCCGGGAGACACAGATACGCAGTATTTT. As protein: CASSFGGPGDTDTQYF.

This clone has just a few counts. The chain combines TRBV19 with TRBJ2-1; D is perhaps TRBD2 (5 bases). The CDR3 runs 13 residues. CDR1 is LNHDA and CDR2 is SQIVND in the germline V gene (reference sequence). Trimming shortened V by 2 bases and J by 5 bases, and 7 bases separated the two germline ends. The DNA of the CDR3 is TGTGCCAGTAGTATATCGCGGGACAATGAGCAGTTCTTC. It specifies CASSISRDNEQFF.